This is a list of T cell receptor beta chains from one sample in a study of early T cells in non-severe SARS-CoV-2 infection. TCRdb itself ran the 5' RACE reads through MiXCR, one entry per CDR3 protein. Here the sample spans tens of thousands of distinct CDR3 sequences, around 4.5% being singletons. Specimen: whole blood. Every receptor here comes from an adult who was a healthcare worker with PCR-confirmed SARS-CoV-2 infection or an uninfected control (not recorded which). CDR3s include the opening cysteine and the closing phenylalanine or tryptophan. The order of the fields is CDR3 protein, CDR3 DNA, V gene, J gene, clone size, D gene. The D gene is left open where the match is weak. Some rows have no size entry. The others give once, few or many, or a class for an expanded clone.

cdr3_aa: CSVAGGGTPQETQYF
cdr3_nt: TGCAGCGTTGCGGGTGGGGGCACTCCCCAGGAGACCCAGTACTTC
v_call: TRBV29-1
j_call: TRBJ2-5
clone_size: many
d_call: -

cdr3_aa: CASSRGTGELFF
cdr3_nt: TGTGCCAGCAGTAGGGGCACCGGGGAGCTGTTTTTT
v_call: TRBV7-9
j_call: TRBJ2-2
clone_size: medium-sized
d_call: -

cdr3_aa: CASSQQVSGDTQYF
cdr3_nt: TGTGCCAGCAGCCAACAGGTATCCGGAGATACGCAGTATTTT
v_call: TRBV7-2
j_call: TRBJ2-3
clone_size: many
d_call: -

cdr3_aa: CSARTAGQGYEQYF
cdr3_nt: TGCAGTGCCAGGACCGCCGGACAGGGCTACGAGCAGTACTTC
v_call: TRBV20-1
j_call: TRBJ2-7
clone_size: few
d_call: TRBD1

cdr3_aa: CASSLTSGFSRDQMEAFF
cdr3_nt: TGTGCCAGCAGCTTAACTAGCGGTTTTTCCCGAGATCAGATGGAAGCTTTCTTT
v_call: TRBV7-2
j_call: TRBJ1-1
clone_size: many
d_call: -

cdr3_aa: CAVRTGTTEGYTF
cdr3_nt: TGTGCCGTTAGAACCGGGACTACGGAAGGCTACACCTTC
v_call: TRBV10-3
j_call: TRBJ1-2
clone_size: many
d_call: -

cdr3_aa: CASTAAGSGNTIYF
cdr3_nt: TGTGCCAGCACTGCAGCGGGCTCTGGAAACACCATATATTTT
v_call: TRBV7-6
j_call: TRBJ1-3
clone_size: -
d_call: -

cdr3_aa: CASSAARGGKPQHF
cdr3_nt: TGTGCCAGCAGTGCCGCCCGGGGGGGAAAGCCCCAGCATTTT
v_call: TRBV12-3/TRBV12-4
j_call: TRBJ1-5
clone_size: few
d_call: -

cdr3_aa: CASSLGQLPMNTEAFF
cdr3_nt: TGCGCCAGCAGCTTGGGACAGCTACCCATGAACACTGAAGCTTTCTTT
v_call: TRBV5-1
j_call: TRBJ1-1
clone_size: few
d_call: -

cdr3_aa: CASSPRQGFNEKLFF
cdr3_nt: TGTGCCAGCAGCCCCCGACAGGGTTTTAATGAAAAACTGTTTTTT
v_call: TRBV7-2
j_call: TRBJ1-4
clone_size: many
d_call: TRBD1

cdr3_aa: CASSQGPGEQYF
cdr3_nt: TGTGCCAGCAGCCAAGGACCGGGCGAGCAGTACTTC
v_call: TRBV7-9
j_call: TRBJ2-7
clone_size: -
d_call: -

cdr3_aa: CASSQGQIEDTQYF
cdr3_nt: TGCGCCAGCAGCCAGGGACAGATAGAGGATACGCAGTATTTT
v_call: TRBV5-1
j_call: TRBJ2-3
clone_size: few
d_call: TRBD1

cdr3_aa: CASSSGLKWSDTQYF
cdr3_nt: TGTGCCAGCAGTTCAGGACTCAAGTGGTCAGATACGCAGTATTTT
v_call: TRBV6-2/TRBV6-3
j_call: TRBJ2-3
clone_size: -
d_call: -

cdr3_aa: CASSPDTYSGNTIYF
cdr3_nt: TGTGCCAGCAGCCCGGACACTTACTCTGGAAACACCATATATTTT
v_call: TRBV4-2
j_call: TRBJ1-3
clone_size: few
d_call: -

cdr3_aa: CASSNSGTHNSPLHF
cdr3_nt: TGTGCCAGCAGCAACTCCGGGACTCATAATTCACCCCTCCACTTT
v_call: TRBV7-9
j_call: TRBJ1-6
clone_size: once
d_call: -

cdr3_aa: CASQIGDTQYF
cdr3_nt: TGTGCCAGCCAAATCGGAGATACGCAGTATTTT
v_call: TRBV28
j_call: TRBJ2-3
clone_size: many
d_call: -

cdr3_aa: CASSTGGSNQPQHF
cdr3_nt: TGTGCCAGCAGCACAGGGGGGAGCAATCAGCCCCAGCATTTT
v_call: TRBV28
j_call: TRBJ1-5
clone_size: few
d_call: TRBD1

cdr3_aa: CASSWSGVNEQFF
cdr3_nt: TGTGCCAGCAGCTGGAGCGGGGTTAATGAGCAGTTCTTC
v_call: TRBV7-6
j_call: TRBJ2-1
clone_size: many
d_call: TRBD2

cdr3_aa: CSAREGGTGGQPQHF
cdr3_nt: TGCAGTGCTAGAGAGGGAGGGACAGGCGGTCAGCCCCAGCATTTT
v_call: TRBV20-1
j_call: TRBJ1-5
clone_size: many
d_call: TRBD1

cdr3_aa: CSARDSATNNEKLFF
cdr3_nt: TGCAGTGCTAGAGATTCAGCAACCAACAATGAAAAACTGTTTTTT
v_call: TRBV20-1
j_call: TRBJ1-4
clone_size: -
d_call: -

cdr3_aa: CASSLGLAGGSNEQFF
cdr3_nt: TGTGCCAGCAGCTTAGGACTAGCGGGGGGCAGCAATGAGCAGTTCTTC
v_call: TRBV7-2
j_call: TRBJ2-1
clone_size: many
d_call: TRBD2

cdr3_aa: CASSLLQGMKYF
cdr3_nt: TGTGCCAGCAGTTTACTGCAGGGTATGAAGTACTTC
v_call: TRBV12-3/TRBV12-4
j_call: TRBJ2-7
clone_size: many
d_call: -

cdr3_aa: CSARLAGFDEQYF
cdr3_nt: TGCAGTGCTAGACTAGCGGGTTTTGACGAGCAGTACTTC
v_call: TRBV20-1
j_call: TRBJ2-7
clone_size: many
d_call: TRBD2

cdr3_aa: CASSQGSYSNQPQHF
cdr3_nt: TGTGCCAGCAGCCAAGGAAGCTATAGCAATCAGCCCCAGCATTTT
v_call: TRBV3-1
j_call: TRBJ1-5
clone_size: many
d_call: -

cdr3_aa: CSVPSDRGGTEAFF
cdr3_nt: TGCAGCGTTCCATCGGACAGGGGTGGGACTGAAGCTTTCTTT
v_call: TRBV29-1
j_call: TRBJ1-1
clone_size: many
d_call: TRBD1

cdr3_aa: CATSRAASRGRETQYF
cdr3_nt: TGTGCCACCAGCAGAGCGGCTAGCCGGGGACGAGAGACCCAGTACTTC
v_call: TRBV15
j_call: TRBJ2-5
clone_size: many
d_call: -

cdr3_aa: CASSTGLAGEDTQYF
cdr3_nt: TGCGCCAGCAGCACGGGACTAGCGGGAGAGGATACGCAGTATTTT
v_call: TRBV5-1
j_call: TRBJ2-3
clone_size: many
d_call: TRBD2

cdr3_aa: CASSFRSGLERETQYF
cdr3_nt: TGTGCCAGCAGCTTTAGATCGGGACTAGAACGAGAGACCCAGTACTTC
v_call: TRBV7-8
j_call: TRBJ2-5
clone_size: many
d_call: TRBD2

cdr3_aa: CASSQEGQGYSPLHF
cdr3_nt: TGTGCCAGCAGCCAAGAGGGACAGGGGTATTCACCCCTCCACTTT
v_call: TRBV3-1
j_call: TRBJ1-6
clone_size: few
d_call: TRBD1

cdr3_aa: CASGPGLGDTEAFF
cdr3_nt: TGTGCTAGTGGGCCAGGACTGGGGGACACTGAAGCTTTCTTT
v_call: TRBV12-5
j_call: TRBJ1-1
clone_size: -
d_call: -

cdr3_aa: CASSITGHSNQPQHF
cdr3_nt: TGTGCCAGTAGTATAACCGGGCATAGCAATCAGCCCCAGCATTTT
v_call: TRBV19
j_call: TRBJ1-5
clone_size: -
d_call: -

cdr3_aa: CASSLYSGANTGELFF
cdr3_nt: TGTGCCAGCAGCTTGTATTCGGGTGCGAACACCGGGGAGCTGTTTTTT
v_call: TRBV5-5
j_call: TRBJ2-2
clone_size: -
d_call: -

cdr3_aa: CATSRGGTGSGTEAFF
cdr3_nt: TGTGCCACCAGCAGAGGAGGGACAGGGTCAGGGACTGAAGCTTTCTTT
v_call: TRBV15
j_call: TRBJ1-1
clone_size: -
d_call: TRBD1

cdr3_aa: CASSLFGESYNEQFF
cdr3_nt: TGTGCCAGCAGCTTGTTTGGGGAATCCTACAATGAGCAGTTCTTC
v_call: TRBV5-6
j_call: TRBJ2-1
clone_size: many
d_call: -

cdr3_aa: CASTPDRVWSTDTQYF
cdr3_nt: TGTGCCAGCACCCCCGACAGGGTATGGAGCACAGATACGCAGTATTTT
v_call: TRBV12-3/TRBV12-4
j_call: TRBJ2-3
clone_size: -
d_call: TRBD1

cdr3_aa: CASRSRPSGRWNEQFF
cdr3_nt: TGTGCCAGCAGATCCCGCCCTAGCGGGAGATGGAATGAGCAGTTCTTC
v_call: TRBV6-5
j_call: TRBJ2-1
clone_size: many
d_call: TRBD2

cdr3_aa: CASSWTGSNEKLFF
cdr3_nt: TGCGCCAGCAGCTGGACAGGGTCTAATGAAAAACTGTTTTTT
v_call: TRBV5-1
j_call: TRBJ1-4
clone_size: many
d_call: TRBD1

cdr3_aa: CAWSGGDGDSGGRLNYNEQFF
cdr3_nt: TGTGCCTGGAGTGGTGGTGACGGAGATAGCGGGGGCCGACTTAACTACAATGAGCAGTTCTTC
v_call: TRBV30
j_call: TRBJ2-1
clone_size: few
d_call: TRBD2

cdr3_aa: CASSQQTGSGTDTQYF
cdr3_nt: TGTGCCAGCTCACAACAGACAGGGTCGGGTACAGATACGCAGTATTTT
v_call: TRBV18
j_call: TRBJ2-3
clone_size: many
d_call: TRBD1

cdr3_aa: CACRNPASGRNNEQFF
cdr3_nt: TGTGCCTGCAGAAACCCCGCTAGCGGGAGAAACAATGAGCAGTTCTTC
v_call: TRBV19
j_call: TRBJ2-1
clone_size: many
d_call: TRBD2